The 8 T cell receptor beta chains given below trace back to one sample, sequenced in a study of T cell responses to AZD1222 COVID-19 vaccine. TCRdb's copy holds only in-frame clones and misses some; the assay was immunoSEQ multiplex PCR. This sample has around 87,000 clones, with roughly 90% found just once. Material: peripheral blood, obtained on day 0 of AZD1222 vaccination. These receptors were obtained from an adult in good health.

The rearrangement uses TRBV7-2 and TRBJ2-1, with 9 bases matching TRBD1. After removal of 5 bases from V and 3 bases from J, the junction contained 8 bases not matched to a gene. The CDR3 totals 16 residues. Germline V lookup: CDR1 SGHTA, CDR2 FQGNSA. CDR3 nucleotides: TGTGCCAGCAGCGAACGACCGGGACAGGGCTACAATGAGCAGTTCTTC. This encodes CASSERPGQGYNEQFF.

This rearrangement joins TRBV2 to TRBJ1-6; TRBD1 might be the D (5 bases). CDR3 length: 13 amino acids. Trimming stripped 6 bases from V and 7 bases from J, with 10 bases between. Germline V gene data show CDR1 as SNHLY and CDR2 as FYNNEI. The CDR3 DNA reads TGTGCCAGCAGACGGCAGGGAAATTCACCCCTCCACTTT. This sequence encodes CASRRQGNSPLHF.

This sequence joins TRBV5-1 and TRBJ2-7; 7 bases fit TRBD1. The CDR3 is made up of 16 amino acids. The V gene's germline CDR1 is SGHRS and CDR2 YFSETQ. Trimming took 4 bases from V and 3 from J; bases not matched to a gene: 13. CDR3 DNA: TGCGCCAGCAGCCAATTTGTGACAGGGCCGAGCTACGAGCAGTACTTC. This translates into CASSQFVTGPSYEQYF.

This clone was observed a single time. The V and J genes are TRBV29-1 and TRBJ1-2; D is ambiguous. Germline assignment: CDR1 SQVTM and CDR2 ANQGSEA. Trimming removed 8 bases at V and 7 bases at J, with 20 bases between. This CDR3 has 13 amino acids. The CDR3 reads CSFTHGGSGGYTF. For the CDR3, the DNA is TGCAGCTTTACCCACGGCGGCTCGGGTGGCTACACCTTC.

The chain joins TRBV7-8 to TRBJ1-1; 7 bases align to TRBD1. This CDR3 is built from 12 residues. The V gene's germline CDR1 is SGHVS and CDR2 FQNEAQ. Germline trimming cut 5 bases from V and 8 bases from J; bases unmatched to any gene: 5. CDR3 sequence reads: CASSLGQAEAFF. CDR3 sequence (DNA): TGTGCCAGCAGCCTTGGACAGGCAGAAGCTTTCTTT.

The chain uses TRBV3-1 (or the pseudogene TRBV3-2) and TRBJ2-5; TRBD2 matches 8 bases. Losses at the gene ends were 6 bases for V and 4 bases for J; bases not matched to a gene: 16. Germline CDR1 LGHDT, CDR2 YNNKEL (reference sequence). This CDR3 is 17 amino acids long. This CDR3 is CASSRSSGTRALETQYF. In nucleotides, the CDR3 is TGTGCCAGCAGTCGGAGCAGCGGGACTAGGGCTCTAGAGACCCAGTACTTC.

This chain joins TRBV7-9 and TRBJ1-4; D is possibly TRBD1 (5 bases). V lost 2 bases and J 8 bases, leaving 12 bases between the germline ends. Germline assignment: CDR1 SEHNR and CDR2 FQNEAQ (reference sequence). The CDR3 consists of 14 residues. In nucleotides, the CDR3 is TGTGCCAGCAGCTTACTGACAGTGGACGAAAAACTGTTTTTT. It yields the protein CASSLLTVDEKLFF.

The DNA of the CDR3 is TGTGCCAGCGAACGGGTACGGAACACTGAAGCTTTCTTT. Translating it yields CASERVRNTEAFF. The chain is built from TRBV5-6 and TRBJ1-1; no reliable D call. The CDR3 totals 13 residues. Trimming pared 7 bases from V and 1 base from J, leaving 11 bases between. Germline V lookup: CDR1 SGHDT, CDR2 YYEEEE.